This T cell receptor (beta chain) was identified during a study of cytomegalovirus exposure and HLA in healthy donors. At the level of the study: There were some 380 genotyped donors. Of these, about 81% fell in the genetic ancestry cluster associated with self-reported Caucasian donors. Study-wide points: A link between a missense DCLRE1C variant and TCR beta V- and J-gene trimming emerged from a later analysis. A few CMV-associated chains were confirmed in vitro to be specific for CMV antigens. The study put some 160 TCR beta chains on its list as cytomegalovirus-associated.

PCR used 60 Vbeta primers and 13 Jbeta primers. Measured with immunoSEQ multiplex PCR; TCRdb has only the in-frame clones, and not every one. Seen here are around 180,000 clones, 80% to 85% observed once, and the top ten hold about 0.25%. With regard to this clone: Its antigen is unidentified.

The CDR3 covers 14 residues. CDR1 is SQVTM, CDR2 ANQGSEA, per germline. V lost 2 bases to trimming and J lost 10 bases; unmatched junction nucleotides: 11. Specimen: PBMCs. The rearrangement uses TRBV29-1 and TRBJ2-1; TRBD1 matches 7 bases. The receptor comes from a boy between 5 and 17 years old in good health and CMV-seronegative. DNA of the CDR3: TGCAGCGTTGAAAAGGGGGCAGCCTTTGGGGAGCAGTTCTTC. Translation: CSVEKGAAFGEQFF.